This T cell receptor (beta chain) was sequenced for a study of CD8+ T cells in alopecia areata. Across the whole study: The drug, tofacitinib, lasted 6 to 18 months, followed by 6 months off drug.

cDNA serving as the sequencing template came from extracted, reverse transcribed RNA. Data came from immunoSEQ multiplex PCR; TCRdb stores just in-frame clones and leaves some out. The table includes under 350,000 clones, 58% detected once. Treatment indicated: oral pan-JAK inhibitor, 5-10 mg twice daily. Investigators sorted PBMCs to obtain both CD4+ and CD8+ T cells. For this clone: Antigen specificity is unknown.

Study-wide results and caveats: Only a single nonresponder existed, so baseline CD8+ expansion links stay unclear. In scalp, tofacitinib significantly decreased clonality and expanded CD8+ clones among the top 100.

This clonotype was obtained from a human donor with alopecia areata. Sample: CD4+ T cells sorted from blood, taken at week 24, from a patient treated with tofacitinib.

CDR3 sequence: CASSLALGGTGYTF. The DNA for the CDR3 is TGTGCCAGCAGCTTAGCGCTCGGAGGGACAGGCTACACCTTC. This chain links TRBV7-9 with TRBJ1-2, with D maybe TRBD1 (6 bases). The germline CDR1 and CDR2 sequences are SEHNR and FQNEAQ (reference sequence). This CDR3 has 14 amino acids. V gave up 0 bases and J gave up 8 bases, with 13 bases separating them.